A selection of T cell receptor beta chains follows, all from one sample in a study of control samples from healthy donors and cancer patients. Data came from immunoSEQ multiplex PCR; TCRdb stores just in-frame clones and leaves some out. The sample lists some 210,000 clones; roughly nine tenths were seen once. The material sequenced was blood. These receptors were obtained from a man aged 25 to 40 in good health. The CDR3 runs from the conserved cysteine through the conserved F or W. Each record gives: CDR3 DNA, CDR3 protein, J gene, V gene, D gene, clone size, CDR3 length. D genes are given only for firm matches. Expanded clones are given a class, and other clones once, few, many or no size at all.

cdr3_nt: TGTGCCAGCAGTGTAACGGGGGGGCGGGAGACCCAGTACTTC; cdr3_aa: CASSVTGGRETQYF; j_call: TRBJ2-5; v_call: TRBV25-1; d_call: TRBD2; clone_size: .; cdr3_length: 14
cdr3_nt: TGTGCCAGCGCCGACGGGGGCAACTATGGCTACACCTTC; cdr3_aa: CASADGGNYGYTF; j_call: TRBJ1-2; v_call: TRBV3-1/TRBV3-2; d_call: .; clone_size: once; cdr3_length: 13
cdr3_nt: TGTGCCAGCAGTATCAGGGGTGAGTCACCCCTCCACTTT; cdr3_aa: CASSIRGESPLHF; j_call: TRBJ1-6; v_call: TRBV27; d_call: .; clone_size: .; cdr3_length: 13
cdr3_nt: TGTGCCAGCAGCTTGACATTGCCCTACTATGGCTACACCTTC; cdr3_aa: CASSLTLPYYGYTF; j_call: TRBJ1-2; v_call: TRBV2; d_call: .; clone_size: .; cdr3_length: 14
cdr3_nt: TGTGCCAGCAGCCCTACAGGGGGCGGATACAATGAGCAGTTCTTC; cdr3_aa: CASSPTGGGYNEQFF; j_call: TRBJ2-1; v_call: TRBV7-9; d_call: TRBD1; clone_size: .; cdr3_length: 15
cdr3_nt: TGCGCCAGCAGCTTGCCGGGGGGGCTAATAAACATTCAGTACTTC; cdr3_aa: CASSLPGGLINIQYF; j_call: TRBJ2-4; v_call: TRBV5-1; d_call: TRBD2; clone_size: once; cdr3_length: 15
cdr3_nt: TGTGCCAGCAGTGATCGGGGCGGACAGGGGGTATACTATGGCTACACCTTC; cdr3_aa: CASSDRGGQGVYYGYTF; j_call: TRBJ1-2; v_call: TRBV25-1; d_call: TRBD1; clone_size: .; cdr3_length: 17
cdr3_nt: TGTGCCCCCGGGACCTACAATGAGCAGTTCTTC; cdr3_aa: CAPGTYNEQFF; j_call: TRBJ2-1; v_call: TRBV7-9; d_call: .; clone_size: .; cdr3_length: 11
cdr3_nt: TGTGCCAGCAGCTTATTCTCTACAGGGAGTGACGAGCAGTACTTC; cdr3_aa: CASSLFSTGSDEQYF; j_call: TRBJ2-7; v_call: TRBV7-8; d_call: .; clone_size: .; cdr3_length: 15
cdr3_nt: TGTGCCAGCAGCTCCGGACTGAACCCCGGGGAGCTGTTTTTT; cdr3_aa: CASSSGLNPGELFF; j_call: TRBJ2-2; v_call: TRBV6-5; d_call: .; clone_size: .; cdr3_length: 14
cdr3_nt: TGTGCCAGCAGCCAAGCAAGCGGGTCAGGTGGTGGCTACACCTTC; cdr3_aa: CASSQASGSGGGYTF; j_call: TRBJ1-2; v_call: TRBV3-1/TRBV3-2; d_call: .; clone_size: .; cdr3_length: 15
cdr3_nt: TGTGCCAGCAGTGGGCTTGGGAACACTGAAGCTTTCTTT; cdr3_aa: CASSGLGNTEAFF; j_call: TRBJ1-1; v_call: TRBV25-1; d_call: .; clone_size: .; cdr3_length: 13
cdr3_nt: TGTGCCAGTATGGGTGATGGCTACACCTTC; cdr3_aa: CASMGDGYTF; j_call: TRBJ1-2; v_call: TRBV19; d_call: .; clone_size: .; cdr3_length: 10
cdr3_nt: TGTGCCAGTAGTAAAGGGGATGTTGGCACAGATACGCAGTATTTT; cdr3_aa: CASSKGDVGTDTQYF; j_call: TRBJ2-3; v_call: TRBV19; d_call: .; clone_size: once; cdr3_length: 15
cdr3_nt: TGTGCCAGCAGCTTAGAAGGCCGGAGACTTTATAGCAATCAGCCCCAGCATTTT; cdr3_aa: CASSLEGRRLYSNQPQHF; j_call: TRBJ1-5; v_call: TRBV7-2; d_call: .; clone_size: .; cdr3_length: 18
cdr3_nt: TGTGCCAGCTCACTAGACAGGGGTTCGGGCTATGGCTACACCTTC; cdr3_aa: CASSLDRGSGYGYTF; j_call: TRBJ1-2; v_call: TRBV18; d_call: TRBD1; clone_size: .; cdr3_length: 15
cdr3_nt: TGTGCCAGCAGCCCCCAGGGCAGGGCTGGAAACACCATATATTTT; cdr3_aa: CASSPQGRAGNTIYF; j_call: TRBJ1-3; v_call: TRBV3-1/TRBV3-2; d_call: .; clone_size: .; cdr3_length: 15
cdr3_nt: TGTGCCAGCAGCCAAGACGTAAGGACGGGGCAGTACTTC; cdr3_aa: CASSQDVRTGQYF; j_call: TRBJ2-7; v_call: TRBV3-1/TRBV3-2; d_call: .; clone_size: .; cdr3_length: 13
cdr3_nt: TGTGCCAGCAGCCAAGAACGAAGGGGGAGTGGAGATACGCAGTATTTT; cdr3_aa: CASSQERRGSGDTQYF; j_call: TRBJ2-3; v_call: TRBV4-2; d_call: .; clone_size: once; cdr3_length: 16
cdr3_nt: TGCGCCAGCAGCTTGGGTCGCCCCCCGAAAGATTTGACAGAACTTAATGAAAAACTGTTTTTT; cdr3_aa: CASSLGRPPKDLTELNEKLFF; j_call: TRBJ1-4; v_call: TRBV5-1; d_call: .; clone_size: .; cdr3_length: 21
cdr3_nt: TGCGCCAGCAGCTTATCAAGCTCCTACGAGCAGTACTTC; cdr3_aa: CASSLSSSYEQYF; j_call: TRBJ2-7; v_call: TRBV5-1; d_call: .; clone_size: .; cdr3_length: 13
cdr3_nt: TGTGCCAGCAGCCGCGACAGCTACGAGCAGTACTTC; cdr3_aa: CASSRDSYEQYF; j_call: TRBJ2-7; v_call: TRBV12-3/TRBV12-4; d_call: .; clone_size: .; cdr3_length: 12
cdr3_nt: TGTGCCAGTAGTATGACGGCAGGCAGCAATCAGCCCCAGCATTTT; cdr3_aa: CASSMTAGSNQPQHF; j_call: TRBJ1-5; v_call: TRBV19; d_call: .; clone_size: .; cdr3_length: 15
cdr3_nt: TGTGCCAGCAGCTCAAGGACAGGGGGCCCCTACGAGCAGTACTTC; cdr3_aa: CASSSRTGGPYEQYF; j_call: TRBJ2-7; v_call: TRBV7-9; d_call: TRBD1; clone_size: .; cdr3_length: 15
cdr3_nt: TGTGCCAGCAGTCCTACATCCAGAAACACCATATATTTT; cdr3_aa: CASSPTSRNTIYF; j_call: TRBJ1-3; v_call: TRBV2; d_call: .; clone_size: once; cdr3_length: 13
cdr3_nt: TGTGCCAGCAGCTTGTGGGGTAGCGGGGGATACGAGCAGTACTTC; cdr3_aa: CASSLWGSGGYEQYF; j_call: TRBJ2-7; v_call: TRBV5-4; d_call: TRBD2; clone_size: .; cdr3_length: 15
cdr3_nt: TGTGCCAGCAGCTTGGACAGGGGGCGAACTGAAGCTTTCTTT; cdr3_aa: CASSLDRGRTEAFF; j_call: TRBJ1-1; v_call: TRBV2; d_call: TRBD1; clone_size: .; cdr3_length: 14
cdr3_nt: TGTGCCAGTCAAAGGGACAGGGGGGAACCCCTCCACTTT; cdr3_aa: CASQRDRGEPLHF; j_call: TRBJ1-6; v_call: TRBV19; d_call: TRBD1; clone_size: .; cdr3_length: 13
cdr3_nt: TGTGCCAGCGGGCAGGGGGCCGCCTACAATGAGCAGTTCTTC; cdr3_aa: CASGQGAAYNEQFF; j_call: TRBJ2-1; v_call: TRBV11-2; d_call: TRBD1; clone_size: .; cdr3_length: 14
cdr3_nt: TGTGCCAGCAGTGGAGACATTCTTCTAGCCAAAAACATTCAGTACTTC; cdr3_aa: CASSGDILLAKNIQYF; j_call: TRBJ2-4; v_call: TRBV27; d_call: .; clone_size: .; cdr3_length: 16
cdr3_nt: TGTGCCAGCAGCTTATCGTCCAGGACTGAAGCTTTCTTT; cdr3_aa: CASSLSSRTEAFF; j_call: TRBJ1-1; v_call: TRBV7-9; d_call: .; clone_size: .; cdr3_length: 13
cdr3_nt: TGCGCCAGCAGCCAGGGGACAGGCGCTTTAGCTTTCTTT; cdr3_aa: CASSQGTGALAFF; j_call: TRBJ1-1; v_call: TRBV4-1; d_call: TRBD1; clone_size: .; cdr3_length: 13
cdr3_nt: TGTGCCAGCAGGGGGGGGTGGACTGAAGCTTTCTTT; cdr3_aa: CASRGGWTEAFF; j_call: TRBJ1-1; v_call: TRBV28; d_call: .; clone_size: .; cdr3_length: 12
cdr3_nt: TGTGCCAGCACCCCTCCGCCCGGGGCTTTCTTT; cdr3_aa: CASTPPPGAFF; j_call: TRBJ1-1; v_call: TRBV12-3/TRBV12-4; d_call: .; clone_size: .; cdr3_length: 11
cdr3_nt: TGTGCCAGCAGCAAAGAAAGAGGCAGGGCCTTAAGCCTCTTAAATCAGCCCCAGCATTTT; cdr3_aa: CASSKERGRALSLLNQPQHF; j_call: TRBJ1-5; v_call: TRBV21-1; d_call: .; clone_size: .; cdr3_length: 20
cdr3_nt: TGTGCCAGCAGTTGGGGGGGGTATGAGACCCAGTACTTC; cdr3_aa: CASSWGGYETQYF; j_call: TRBJ2-5; v_call: TRBV12-3/TRBV12-4; d_call: TRBD2; clone_size: .; cdr3_length: 13
cdr3_nt: TGTGCCAGCAGCGTGACTAGCGGGGGGATCACAGATACGCAGTATTTT; cdr3_aa: CASSVTSGGITDTQYF; j_call: TRBJ2-3; v_call: TRBV5-5; d_call: TRBD2; clone_size: .; cdr3_length: 16
cdr3_nt: TGTGCCACCTACAGGACAGGGGGCTCCGGGGAGCTGTTTTTT; cdr3_aa: CATYRTGGSGELFF; j_call: TRBJ2-2; v_call: TRBV5-6; d_call: TRBD1; clone_size: once; cdr3_length: 14
cdr3_nt: TGTGCCAGTAGTATCGGAGGGAGCACAGATACGCAGTATTTT; cdr3_aa: CASSIGGSTDTQYF; j_call: TRBJ2-3; v_call: TRBV19; d_call: .; clone_size: .; cdr3_length: 14
cdr3_nt: TGCGCCAGCAGCCAAGTCTCCAGCGGGACATACGAGCAGTACTTC; cdr3_aa: CASSQVSSGTYEQYF; j_call: TRBJ2-7; v_call: TRBV4-1; d_call: .; clone_size: once; cdr3_length: 15
cdr3_nt: TGTGCCAGCAGCGGTAGGGGCCGAACAGATACGCAGTATTTT; cdr3_aa: CASSGRGRTDTQYF; j_call: TRBJ2-3; v_call: TRBV5-4; d_call: .; clone_size: few; cdr3_length: 14
cdr3_nt: TGCGCCAGCAGTCAAGGAGGGGGCGACTGCTCTGAAGCTTTCTTT; cdr3_aa: CASSQGGGDCSEAFF; j_call: TRBJ1-1; v_call: TRBV23-1; d_call: TRBD1; clone_size: .; cdr3_length: 15
cdr3_nt: TGCAGTGCTAAACCCCGTGGCTACACCTTC; cdr3_aa: CSAKPRGYTF; j_call: TRBJ1-2; v_call: TRBV20-1; d_call: .; clone_size: .; cdr3_length: 10
cdr3_nt: TGTGCCAGCAGTGTTCAGACAGGGGAGACTGAAGCTTTCTTT; cdr3_aa: CASSVQTGETEAFF; j_call: TRBJ1-1; v_call: TRBV2; d_call: TRBD1; clone_size: .; cdr3_length: 14